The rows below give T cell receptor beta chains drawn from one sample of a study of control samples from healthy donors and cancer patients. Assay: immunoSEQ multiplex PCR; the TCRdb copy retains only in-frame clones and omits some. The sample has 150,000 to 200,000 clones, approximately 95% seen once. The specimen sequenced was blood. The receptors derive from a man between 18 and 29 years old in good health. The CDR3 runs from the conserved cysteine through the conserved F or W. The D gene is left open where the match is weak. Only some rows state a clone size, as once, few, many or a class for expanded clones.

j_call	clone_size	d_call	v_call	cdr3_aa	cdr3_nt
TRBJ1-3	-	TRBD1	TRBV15	CATEALQGAGNTIYF	TGTGCCACGGAGGCCCTACAGGGGGCTGGAAACACCATATATTTT
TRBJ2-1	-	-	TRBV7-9	CASSPGLTSRVEQFF	TGTGCCAGCAGCCCGGGGCTTACATCGCGGGTCGAGCAGTTCTTC
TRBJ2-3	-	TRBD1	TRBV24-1	CATSDLRGGGTDTQYF	TGTGCCACCAGTGATTTGCGAGGGGGCGGCACAGATACGCAGTATTTT
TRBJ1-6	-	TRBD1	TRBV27	CASSWGQPSSYNSPLHF	TGTGCCAGCAGTTGGGGACAGCCTAGCTCCTATAATTCACCCCTCCACTTT
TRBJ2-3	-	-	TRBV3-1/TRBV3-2	CASSQGGLGITDTQYF	TGTGCCAGCAGCCAAGGCGGCCTTGGGATAACAGATACGCAGTATTTT
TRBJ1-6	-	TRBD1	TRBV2	CASSSGQAAPLHF	TGTGCCAGCAGCTCTGGACAGGCAGCACCCCTCCACTTT
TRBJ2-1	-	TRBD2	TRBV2	CASTGLAGAFHEQFF	TGTGCCAGCACCGGACTAGCGGGGGCCTTCCATGAGCAGTTCTTC
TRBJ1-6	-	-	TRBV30	CAWRTGTVYSPLHF	TGTGCCTGGAGGACCGGGACGGTCTATTCACCCCTCCACTTT
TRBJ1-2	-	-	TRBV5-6	CASSPPRDGGYTF	TGTGCCAGCAGCCCCCCTAGGGATGGTGGCTACACCTTC
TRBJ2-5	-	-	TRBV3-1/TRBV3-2	CASSSPGETQYF	TGTGCCAGCAGCTCCCCCGGAGAGACCCAGTACTTC
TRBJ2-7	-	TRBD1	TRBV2	CASRSDRVLYEQYF	TGTGCCAGCCGTTCTGACAGGGTTCTCTACGAGCAGTACTTC
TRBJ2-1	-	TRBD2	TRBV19	CASSVRLAGGVNEQFF	TGTGCCAGTAGTGTCCGACTAGCGGGGGGGGTTAATGAGCAGTTCTTC
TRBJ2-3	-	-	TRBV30	CAWSLGTSTDTQYF	TGTGCCTGGAGTCTCGGGACTAGCACAGATACGCAGTATTTT
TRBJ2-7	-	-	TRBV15	CATSNEGPRYEQYF	TGTGCCACCAGCAACGAGGGGCCCCGCTACGAGCAGTACTTC
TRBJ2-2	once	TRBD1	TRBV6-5	CASGTGDTGELFF	TGTGCCAGCGGGACAGGGGATACCGGGGAGCTGTTTTTT
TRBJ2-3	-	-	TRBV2	CASSYGGSTDTQYF	TGTGCCAGCAGTTACGGGGGAAGCACAGATACGCAGTATTTT
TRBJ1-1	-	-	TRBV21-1	CASSKTPSAHHPEAFF	TGTGCCAGCAGCAAAACCCCCTCGGCCCACCACCCTGAAGCTTTCTTT
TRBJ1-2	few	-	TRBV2	CASSPSRRGGGRGDGYTF	TGTGCCAGCAGCCCGTCGAGGAGGGGCGGGGGTAGGGGAGATGGCTACACCTTC
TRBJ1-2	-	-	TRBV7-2	CASSLEAGNYGYTF	TGTGCCAGCAGCTTAGAAGCAGGGAACTATGGCTACACCTTC
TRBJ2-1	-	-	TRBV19	CASSRFVGNNEQFF	TGTGCCAGTAGTAGGTTTGTAGGGAACAATGAGCAGTTCTTC
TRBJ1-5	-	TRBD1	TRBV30	CAWTEGAGQQPQHF	TGTGCCTGGACGGAGGGGGCAGGGCAGCAGCCCCAGCATTTT
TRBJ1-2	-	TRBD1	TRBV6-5	CASGDRGYYGYTF	TGTGCCAGCGGGGACAGGGGGTACTATGGCTACACCTTC
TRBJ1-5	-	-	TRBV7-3	CASSSPWGASRSNQPQHF	TGTGCCAGCAGCTCACCCTGGGGGGCCAGCAGAAGCAATCAGCCCCAGCATTTT
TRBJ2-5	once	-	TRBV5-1	CASSLGLGFKETQYF	TGCGCCAGCAGCTTGGGACTAGGCTTCAAAGAGACCCAGTACTTC
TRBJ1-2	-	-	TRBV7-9	CASSPLSGARYGYTF	TGTGCCAGCAGTCCACTTTCCGGGGCGCGGTATGGCTACACCTTC